These 28 T cell receptor beta chains were sequenced from one sample in a study of T cells in Graves' hyperthyroidism and ophthalmopathy (dated by TCRdb to 2018 to 2020). Libraries were prepared through multiplex PCR. TCRdb lists the instrument as Illumina HiSeq 2000. The TCR beta CDR3 regions were amplified from RNA transcripts. The TCR CDR3 was subjected to a first round of RT-PCR using the HTBI primer set and the Qiagen OneStep RT-PCR kit. TCRdb redid the processing of the public reads, applying fastp at Q25 and MiXCR, and retained in-frame beta chains. CDR3 protein duplicates are merged, each entry listing the most common genes and DNA. The sample data list more than 600,000 distinct CDR3 sequences, and roughly 15% of these were observed just once. The top ten constitute around 7.7% of the sample. The sample was blood. The source is a man aged 18 to 30 with Graves' hyperthyroidism.

CDR3: CSARSGGNTDTQYF. The CDR3, as DNA: TGCAGTGCCCGAAGCGGGGGGAACACAGATACGCAGTATTTT. This chain uses TRBV20-1 with TRBJ2-3; 9 nucleotides align to TRBD2. Germline V gene data show CDR1 as DFQATT and CDR2 as SNEGSKA (reference sequence). The V and J ends lost 6 bases and 2 bases, in that order; junction bases with no gene match: 6. CDR3 size: 14 residues.

This clonotype was found many times. J is TRBJ1-2 and V is TRBV6-2 or TRBV6-3; 7 bases are a match to TRBD1. The V gene's germline CDR1 is MNHEY and CDR2 SVGEGT. The J segment lost 3 bases and the V segment lost 8 bases, leaving 12 bases of the junction unmatched. This CDR3 contains 15 residues. The CDR3 protein is CASQRSTGYDYGYTF. The CDR3 nucleotides read TGTGCCAGCCAAAGATCGACAGGGTATGACTATGGCTACACCTTC.

This clonotype was counted many times. The gene calls are TRBV7-2 and TRBJ1-5, with D possibly TRBD1 on 6 matching bases. V lost 5 bases and J lost 5, with 13 bases in between. Germline V gene data show CDR1 as SGHTA and CDR2 as FQGNSA. The CDR3 is made up of 14 amino acids. CDR3 residues: CASSPGTQHQPQHF. CDR3 in DNA: TGTGCCAGCAGCCCTGGGACACAACATCAGCCCCAGCATTTT.

A word on this clonotype: The junction departs from the called germline gene at one end, perhaps through a read error. The genes are TRBV20-1 and TRBJ2-5; TRBD2 matches at 10 bases. Germline V gene data show CDR1 as DFQATT and CDR2 as SNEGSKA (reference sequence). The CDR3 sequence is 16 residues long. The CDR3 DNA follows: TGCAGTGCTAGCGGCCTAGCGGGAGTAACAGGAGAGACCCAGTGCTTC. This sequence encodes CSASGLAGVTGETQCF.

This clonotype was seen more than once but under ten times. The chain links TRBV7-2 to TRBJ2-2, with D unresolved. The CDR3 runs 16 residues. Per germline, CDR1 SGHTA and CDR2 FQGNSA. Trimming took 2 bases from V and 0 from J, leaving 10 bases between them. CDR3 protein: CASSLNGDANTGELFF. Here the CDR3 DNA reads TGTGCCAGCAGCTTAAATGGAGATGCGAACACCGGGGAGCTGTTTTTT.

This chain connects TRBV20-1 to TRBJ1-1, with D perhaps matching TRBD1 (6 bases). The CDR3 extends over 13 amino acids. The V and J ends lost 6 bases and 0 bases respectively, with 11 bases between them. The germline V gene has CDR1 DFQATT and CDR2 SNEGSKA (reference sequence). The CDR3 region has the DNA TGCAGTGCCTCGGGGGCTATGAACACTGAAGCTTTCTTT. It codes for CSASGAMNTEAFF.

The chain uses TRBV4-3 and TRBJ2-7; 9 bases align to TRBD1. The CDR3 length is 17 residues. Trimming at V came to 0 bases and at J to 3 bases, leaving 9 bases not matched to a gene. Per germline, CDR1 LGHNA and CDR2 YSLEER. The CDR3 reads CASSQDPSGTGLYEQYF. DNA of the CDR3: TGCGCCAGCAGCCAAGACCCCTCCGGGACAGGGCTCTACGAGCAGTACTTC.

The chain is built from TRBV5-6 and TRBJ2-1, with 11 bases identical to TRBD2. The CDR3 runs to 15 residues. The V gene's germline CDR1 is SGHDT and CDR2 YYEEEE. Trimming took 4 bases from V and 9 from J; bases not matched to a gene: 9. The CDR3 is CASSPRLAGISEQFF. CDR3 in DNA: TGTGCCAGCAGCCCCAGACTAGCGGGAATCAGTGAGCAGTTCTTC.

This clonotype was observed at least ten times. The gene calls are TRBV7-8 and TRBJ2-2; no firm D call. V lost 0 bases and J 6 bases, leaving 14 bases between the germline ends. Per germline, CDR1 SGHVS and CDR2 FQNEAQ. The CDR3 is 16 residues long. CDR3 nucleotide sequence: TGTGCCAGCAGCTTAGCGAGGACCGGTGGGTCCGGGGAGCTGTTTTTT. It yields the protein CASSLARTGGSGELFF.

This clonotype was recorded many times. This chain connects TRBV7-8 to TRBJ2-5; D gene unclear. This CDR3 spans 12 amino acids. Germline-derived CDR1 and CDR2 are SGHVS and FQNEAQ. Trimming took off 4 bases at V and 5 bases at J, with 8 bases between the two ends. This CDR3 is CASSSHGETQYF. The CDR3 DNA is TGTGCCAGCAGCTCCCATGGGGAGACCCAGTACTTC.

This clonotype was observed at least ten times. The rearrangement joins TRBV11-3 to TRBJ2-5; D is possibly TRBD2 (6 bases). The V end was cut by 5 bases, the J end by 5 bases, with 15 bases between. The CDR3 sequence is 14 residues long. CDR1 and CDR2 (germline): SGHNT, YENEEA. The CDR3 region has the DNA TGTGCCAGCAGCCTGGGACTCGGAACGGAGACCCAGTACTTC. Residues: CASSLGLGTETQYF.

The table lists this clonotype with a few counts. The chain carries TRBV5-5 and TRBJ1-5, with 8 bases fitting TRBD1. There are 15 residues in the CDR3. The V and J ends lost 3 bases and 3 bases, in that order; junction bases with no gene match: 5. Germline CDR1 reads SGHKS; CDR2 reads YYEKEE (reference sequence). CDR3 residues: CASSYGQGLNQPQHF. The DNA of the CDR3 is TGTGCCAGCAGCTACGGACAGGGCCTCAATCAGCCCCAGCATTTT.

The CDR3 is CASSSSTGNQPQHF. CDR3 bases: TGTGCCAGCAGCTCCTCGACAGGTAACCAGCCCCAGCATTTT. This chain links TRBV7-9 with TRBJ1-5, with D possibly matching TRBD1 (6 bases). Trimming took 4 bases from V and 7 from J, leaving 14 bases between them. The length of the CDR3 is 14 residues. The germline CDR1 and CDR2 sequences are SEHNR and FQNEAQ (reference sequence).

To note about this clonotype: This may be a read error, as it is one base from a much larger clone. The chain carries TRBV12-3 or TRBV12-4 and TRBJ1-5; 7 nucleotides line up with TRBD1. The CDR3 has 14 amino acids. The CDR3 region is CASSRDSPNQPRHF. The CDR3 DNA reads as TGTGCCAGCAGCCGGGACAGCCCCAATCAGCCCCGGCATTTT.

The chain uses TRBV3-1 and TRBJ2-1; D may match TRBD1 or TRBD2 (5 bases each). The ends were cut back, 0 bases at V and 2 bases at J, with 8 bases in the middle. Germline V lookup: CDR1 LGHDT, CDR2 YNNKEL (reference sequence). The CDR3 totals 15 residues. CDR3: CASSQEGPPYNEQFF. Written as DNA, the CDR3 is TGTGCCAGCAGCCAAGAGGGACCCCCCTACAATGAGCAGTTCTTC.

A remark on this clonotype: This may come from a read error, since a much larger clone is one base off. V usage is TRBV28 and J usage is TRBJ2-7; 9 nucleotides match TRBD2. Germline V gene data show CDR1 as MDHEN and CDR2 as SYDVKM. The CDR3 covers 15 residues. This chain's CDR3 is CASSIAGAGPYERYF. CDR3 coding DNA: TGTGCCAGCAGTATAGCGGGAGCGGGGCCCTACGAGCGGTACTTC. Combining the CDR3 with reference TRBV28 and TRBJ2-7 gives the whole variable domain DVKVTQSSRYLVKRTGEKVFLECVQDMDHENMFWYRQDPGLGLRLIYFSYDVKMKEKGDIPEGYSVSREKKERFSLILESASTNQTSMYLCASSIAGAGPYERYFGPGTRLTVT.

This chain connects TRBV4-3 to TRBJ2-7; 12 bases align to TRBD2. With V trimmed by 4 bases and J by 3 bases, 10 bases remained unmatched. The germline V gene has CDR1 LGHNA and CDR2 YSLEER. This CDR3 has 17 residues. CDR3 amino acids: CASSRKTGTSGFYEQYF. CDR3 coding DNA: TGCGCCAGCAGCCGAAAAACCGGGACTAGCGGGTTCTACGAGCAGTACTTC.

The chain has TRBV29-1 and TRBJ1-5; 9 bases agree with TRBD1. Losses at the gene ends were 6 bases for V and 7 bases for J; bases not matched to a gene: 10. There are 14 residues in the CDR3. Germline V gives CDR1 SQVTM, CDR2 ANQGSEA. CDR3 residues: CSVVTGQGGQPQHF. CDR3 nucleotide sequence: TGCAGCGTAGTTACGGGACAGGGCGGGCAGCCCCAGCATTTT.

As for this clonotype: This CDR3 is missing its conserved last phenylalanine or tryptophan, likely due to a read error. The genes are TRBV6-2 or TRBV6-3 and TRBJ2-7; 8 bases are shared with TRBD1. V was clipped by 2 bases and J by 2 bases; unmatched bases: 5. The CDR3 is made up of 15 amino acids. Germline V gene data show CDR1 as MNHEY and CDR2 as SVGEGT. The CDR3 is CASSYPGQDPYEQYS. The DNA for the CDR3 is TGTGCCAGCAGTTACCCGGGACAGGACCCCTACGAGCAGTACTCC.

This clonotype was counted at least ten times. This rearrangement joins TRBV27 to TRBJ1-1; D gene uncertain. The germline gives CDR1 MNHEY, CDR2 SMNVEV (reference sequence). Trimming pared 5 bases from V and 2 bases from J, leaving 12 bases between. This CDR3 is built from 14 residues. The CDR3 coding sequence is TGTGCCAGCAGTCCGTCGGGGTTTAACACTGAAGCTTTCTTT. It codes for CASSPSGFNTEAFF.

This clonotype has a count of ten or more. This sequence joins TRBV6-1 and TRBJ2-3, with 8 bases identical to TRBD2. The CDR3 extends over 14 amino acids. CDR1 and CDR2 from the germline V gene are MNHNS and SASEGT. The V segment lost 5 bases and the J segment 1 base; nucleotides outside the gene matches: 2. As DNA, the CDR3 is TGTGCCAGCAGTCCGCGGGAGGGCACAGATACGCAGTATTTT. Its protein product is CASSPREGTDTQYF.

The chain is built from TRBV24-1 and TRBJ1-2, with D uncertain. From germline, CDR1 is KGHDR and CDR2 SFDVKD. V lost 3 bases and J 3 bases, leaving 16 bases between the germline ends. CDR3 length: 16 amino acids. The CDR3 sequence: CATSDRRTGQYYGYTF. The CDR3 bases are TGTGCCACCAGTGATCGACGGACCGGGCAGTACTATGGCTACACCTTC.

To note about this clonotype: The CDR3 does not end in the conserved phenylalanine or tryptophan, so this is likely a read error. The V call is TRBV10-1, the J call TRBJ2-7; no definite D call. The germline gives CDR1 WNHNN, CDR2 SYGVQD (reference sequence). The CDR3 is 11 amino acids. The CDR3 protein is CASSLGYEQYL. CDR3 bases: TGTGCCAGCAGTCTGGGCTACGAGCAGTACCTC.

The chain employs TRBV20-1 and TRBJ2-1; D is undetermined. The germline CDR1 and CDR2 sequences are DFQATT and SNEGSKA (reference sequence). V was cut by 4 bases and J by 4 bases, with 8 bases left in between. CDR3 length: 12 residues. The CDR3 region is CSAMRRYNEQFF. The CDR3 DNA is TGCAGTGCTATGCGAAGATACAATGAGCAGTTCTTC.

This clonotype has more than one count but fewer than ten. V gene TRBV4-3 combines with J gene TRBJ2-3; TRBD2 agrees at 9 bases. From germline, CDR1 is LGHNA and CDR2 YSLEER. Trimming at V came to 4 bases and at J to 6 bases, leaving 17 bases not matched to a gene. The CDR3 length is 18 residues. In DNA form, the CDR3 reads TGCGCCAGCAGCCCCTCCCCTAGGGTAGCGGGAGAGGGCGATACGCAGTATTTT. Translated: CASSPSPRVAGEGDTQYF.

Ten or more counts support this clonotype. The chain recombines TRBV28 with TRBJ2-5; the D is unclear. Germline-derived CDR1 and CDR2 are MDHEN and SYDVKM. Trimming removed 3 bases from V and 1 base from J, with 6 bases in between. CDR3 size: 13 residues. The CDR3 DNA is TGTGCCAGCAGTTTTGGAGTCCAAGAGACCCAGTACTTC. Translating gives CASSFGVQETQYF.

This clonotype was counted at least ten times. The rearrangement uses TRBV28 and TRBJ2-3; TRBD1 or TRBD2 may be the D gene (5 bases each). CDR1 is MDHEN, CDR2 SYDVKM, per germline. Between the trimmed V and J ends, which lost 5 bases and 6 bases, there was a span of 18 bases. CDR3 size: 15 residues. The CDR3 DNA reads as TGTGCCAGCAGTCCCCCCTCCGGGACCCGGGATACGCAGTATTTT. It is translated as CASSPPSGTRDTQYF.

In this sample, this clonotype turned up many times. The rearrangement uses TRBV12-3 or TRBV12-4 and TRBJ1-2, with D perhaps TRBD1 (5 bases). CDR3 size: 13 residues. The germline V and J ends were trimmed by 3 bases and 3 bases, with 8 bases remaining between them. The CDR3 here is CASSFETDYGYTF. The CDR3 DNA sequence: TGTGCCAGCAGTTTCGAGACAGACTATGGCTACACCTTC.